A single sample is the source of the 4 T cell receptor beta chains below, sequenced in a study of regulatory dendritic cells for organ transplantation. No antigen is known for these receptors. Sorted subsets were CFSE-labeled and cultured approximately 5 days with allogeneic dendritic cells. Data came from immunoSEQ multiplex PCR; TCRdb stores just in-frame clones and leaves some out. The profile shows over 20,000 clones, 80% to 90% of them singletons. Specimen: naive CD4+ T cells from blood cultured with regulatory dendritic cells. Documented subset: CD45RA+ naive T cells. These receptors were obtained from a human donor in good health.

V usage is TRBV7-6 and J usage is TRBJ2-5, with 7 bases fitting TRBD1. The CDR3 totals 16 residues. CDR1 SGHVS and CDR2 FNYEAQ come from the germline V gene. With 3 bases clipped from V and 6 bases from J, the junction kept 13 bases outside the gene matches. The CDR3 region is CASSFRDSPPLKTQYF. CDR3 bases: TGTGCCAGCAGCTTCCGGGACAGTCCCCCTTTAAAGACCCAGTACTTC.

This chain uses TRBV7-9 with TRBJ2-2; D is unclear. The CDR3 length is 14 residues. Germline V gene data show CDR1 as SEHNR and CDR2 as FQNEAQ (reference sequence). Trimming took 5 bases from V and 4 from J, leaving 11 bases between them. The CDR3 loop is CASSPPAGTGELFF. The CDR3, as DNA: TGTGCCAGCAGCCCGCCGGCAGGCACCGGGGAGCTGTTTTTT.

The rearrangement joins TRBV4-2 to TRBJ2-1; D may match TRBD1 or TRBD2 (6 bases each). The germline V and J ends were trimmed by 5 bases and 7 bases, with 21 bases remaining between them. Germline V gives CDR1 LGHNA, CDR2 YNFKEQ. The CDR3 has 16 residues. The CDR3, as DNA: TGTGCCAGCAGCAAAAGACAGGCCCCGGAGGGGAATGAGCAGTTCTTC. Its translation is CASSKRQAPEGNEQFF.

The chain links TRBV6-6 to TRBJ2-7; D not certain. The germline gives CDR1 MNHNY, CDR2 SVGAGI (reference sequence). The CDR3 loop spans 16 amino acids. The germline V and J ends were trimmed by 0 bases and 6 bases, with 18 bases remaining between them. CDR3 DNA sequence: TGTGCCAGCAGTTACTCAGAGGATCCCTACCGTCTCGAGCAGTACTTC. Encoded protein: CASSYSEDPYRLEQYF.